These 8 T cell receptor beta chains originate from one sample sequenced in a study of blood T cells in healthy people across ages. Alongside a J-beta primer mix, a sample-barcoded 5' primer served in a second PCR lasting 7 to 11 cycles. Each CDR3 protein is one row after TCRdb ran MiXCR on the 5' RACE reads. The repertoire consists of some 800,000 distinct CDR3 sequences, with around two fifths occurring once and the leading ten covering around 18%. The sequencing input was blood. These receptors were obtained from a man between 60 and 75 years old in good health.

The chain carries TRBV7-9 and TRBJ1-1; 8 bases agree with TRBD1. J gave up 6 bases and V 0 bases, and 9 bases lay outside the gene matches. CDR3 length: 16 amino acids. Germline assignment: CDR1 SEHNR and CDR2 FQNEAQ (reference sequence). The CDR3 is CASSLAPGGPGSEAFF. The CDR3 DNA reads TGTGCCAGCAGCTTAGCCCCAGGGGGCCCGGGGTCTGAAGCTTTCTTT.

The chain employs TRBV7-3 and TRBJ2-2; tentative D call: TRBD2 (7 bases). CDR1 and CDR2 from the germline V gene are SGHTA and FQGTGA. Trimming took off 4 bases at V and 5 bases at J, with 17 bases between the two ends. The CDR3 contains 16 residues. CDR3 nucleotide sequence: TGTGCCAGCAGCTCCTATGCGCGGGGGCTGACCGGGGAGCTGTTTTTT. Its translation: CASSSYARGLTGELFF.

The V call is TRBV9, the J call TRBJ1-6, with D unresolved. The V end lost 0 bases, the J end lost 9 bases, and 7 bases lay between the germline ends. Per the germline V gene, CDR1 is SGDLS and CDR2 is YYNGEE. The CDR3 contains 13 residues. The CDR3 sequence: CASSVGHLSPLHF. CDR3 bases: TGTGCCAGCAGCGTAGGACACCTTTCACCCCTCCACTTT.

A few counts support this clonotype. The chain uses TRBV28 and TRBJ1-2, with D perhaps TRBD1 (5 bases). Germline-derived CDR1 and CDR2 are MDHEN and SYDVKM. The germline V and J ends were trimmed by 8 bases and 8 bases, with 15 bases remaining between them. The CDR3 runs to 12 residues. As DNA, the CDR3 is TGTGCCAGCCAGGGAGGAGTAGGAGGCTACACCTTC. This sequence encodes CASQGGVGGYTF.

This clonotype showed up just a few times. The chain couples TRBV6-5 to TRBJ1-1, with a tentative D call TRBD1 (6 bases). Germline V lookup: CDR1 MNHEY, CDR2 SVGAGI. The V end lost 8 bases, the J end lost 1 base, and 14 bases lay between the germline ends. The CDR3 consists of 14 residues. CDR3 loop: CASCRDNSNTEAFF. CDR3 DNA: TGTGCCAGCTGCCGGGACAACTCGAACACTGAAGCTTTCTTT.

The rearrangement joins TRBV12-3 or TRBV12-4 to TRBJ2-1; 7 nucleotides agree with TRBD2. Germline trimming cut 6 bases from V and 2 bases from J; bases unmatched to any gene: 7. This CDR3 comprises 15 residues. CDR3 region: CASRRTSDAYNEQFF. CDR3 DNA sequence: TGTGCCAGCAGACGCACTAGCGACGCCTACAATGAGCAGTTCTTC.

This clonotype was observed at least ten times. The rearrangement links TRBV7-3 to TRBJ2-5; possible D gene TRBD2, 6 bases. The ends were cut back, 1 base at V and 5 bases at J, with 11 bases in the middle. CDR1 SGHTA and CDR2 FQGTGA come from the germline V gene. This CDR3 is 14 amino acids long. CDR3 loop: CASSLSGEAETQYF. The CDR3, as DNA: TGTGCCAGCAGCTTAAGTGGGGAGGCGGAGACCCAGTACTTC.

In its sample, this clonotype was seen a few times. The genes are TRBV13 and TRBJ1-1; 7 bases agree with TRBD1. The ends lost 6 bases at V and 1 base at J; junction bases unmatched: 5. The CDR3 contains 14 residues. Germline V lookup: CDR1 PRHDT, CDR2 FYEKMQ (reference sequence). The CDR3 is CASSEGQWNTEAFF. The CDR3 DNA is TGTGCCAGCAGTGAGGGACAGTGGAACACTGAAGCTTTCTTT.